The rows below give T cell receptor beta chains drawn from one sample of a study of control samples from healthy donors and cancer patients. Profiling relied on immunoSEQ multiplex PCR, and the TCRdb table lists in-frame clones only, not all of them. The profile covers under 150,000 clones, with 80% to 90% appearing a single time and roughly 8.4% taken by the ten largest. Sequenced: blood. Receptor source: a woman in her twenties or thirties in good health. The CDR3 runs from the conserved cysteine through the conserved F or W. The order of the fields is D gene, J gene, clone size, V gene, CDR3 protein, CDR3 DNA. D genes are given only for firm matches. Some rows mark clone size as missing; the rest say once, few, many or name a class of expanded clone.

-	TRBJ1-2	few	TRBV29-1	CSVVWGVGGYTF	TGCAGCGTTGTTTGGGGGGTGGGTGGCTACACCTTC
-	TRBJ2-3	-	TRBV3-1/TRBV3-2	CASRPPWGTDTQYF	TGTGCCAGCAGACCCCCCTGGGGGACAGATACGCAGTATTTT
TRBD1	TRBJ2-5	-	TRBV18	CASSPGQQETQYF	TGTGCCAGCTCACCGGGACAGCAAGAGACCCAGTACTTC
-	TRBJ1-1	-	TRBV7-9	CASSLERGTEAFF	TGTGCCAGCAGCCTCGAAAGGGGGACTGAAGCTTTCTTT
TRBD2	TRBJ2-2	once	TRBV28	CASSAGRPELFF	TGTGCCAGCAGTGCCGGGAGGCCTGAGCTGTTTTTT
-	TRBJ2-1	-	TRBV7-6	CASSLLGAGPNEQFF	TGTGCCAGCAGCTTACTAGGGGCGGGTCCCAATGAGCAGTTCTTC
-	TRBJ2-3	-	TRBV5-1	CASSLGGPGDTQYF	TGCGCCAGCAGCTTGGGGGGGCCTGGAGATACGCAGTATTTT
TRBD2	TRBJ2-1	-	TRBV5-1	CASSPGLAGRDNEQFF	TGCGCCAGCAGCCCAGGACTAGCGGGGAGGGACAATGAGCAGTTCTTC
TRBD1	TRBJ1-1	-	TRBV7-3	CASSRGTANTEAFF	TGTGCCAGCAGCCGAGGGACAGCGAACACTGAAGCTTTCTTT
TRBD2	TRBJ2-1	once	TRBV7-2	CASGGSGGSSYNEQFF	TGTGCCAGCGGAGGAAGCGGGGGGAGCTCCTACAATGAGCAGTTCTTC
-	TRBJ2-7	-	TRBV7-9	CASSFRGVSVYEQYF	TGTGCCAGCAGCTTTCGTGGGGTGAGTGTCTACGAGCAGTACTTC
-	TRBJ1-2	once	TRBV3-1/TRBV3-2	CASSQAGLGGYTF	TGTGCCAGCAGCCAAGCCGGCTTAGGAGGCTACACCTTC
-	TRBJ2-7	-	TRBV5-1	CASSLMRGTSYEQYF	TGCGCCAGCAGCCTAATGCGGGGCACCTCCTACGAGCAGTACTTC
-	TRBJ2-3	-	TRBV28	CASSLRGDTQYF	TGTGCCAGCAGTTTGCGTGGAGATACGCAGTATTTT
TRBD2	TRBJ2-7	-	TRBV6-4	CASSEELAEHYEQYF	TGTGCCAGCAGTGAGGAGCTAGCGGAACACTACGAGCAGTACTTC
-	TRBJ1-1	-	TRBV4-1	CASSQGAVNTEAFF	TGCGCCAGCAGCCAAGGCGCAGTGAACACTGAAGCTTTCTTT
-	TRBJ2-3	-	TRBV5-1	CASSLVAQSTDTQYF	TGCGCCAGCAGCTTGGTGGCCCAAAGCACAGATACGCAGTATTTT
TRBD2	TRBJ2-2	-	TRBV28	CASRTSGTGELFF	TGTGCCAGCAGGACTAGCGGCACCGGGGAGCTGTTTTTT
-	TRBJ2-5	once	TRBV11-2	CASSPGSQTQYF	TGTGCCAGCAGCCCAGGGAGTCAGACCCAGTACTTC
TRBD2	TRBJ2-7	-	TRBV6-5	CASSLRLADEQYF	TGTGCCAGCAGTCTCCGCCTAGCGGACGAGCAGTACTTC
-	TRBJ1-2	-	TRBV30	CAWSVSLGPYGYTF	TGTGCCTGGAGTGTAAGTTTGGGACCCTATGGCTACACCTTC
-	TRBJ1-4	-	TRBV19	CASNTDPGLSEKLFF	TGTGCCAGTAACACCGACCCGGGACTAAGTGAAAAACTGTTTTTT
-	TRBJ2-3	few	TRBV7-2	CASTFGGLTDTQYF	TGTGCCAGCACCTTTGGGGGACTCACAGATACGCAGTATTTT
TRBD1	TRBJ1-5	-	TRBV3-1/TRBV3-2	CATGPGQNQPQHF	TGTGCCACTGGACCGGGACAGAATCAGCCCCAGCATTTT
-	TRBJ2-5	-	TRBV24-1	CATSIGGAMETQYF	TGTGCCACCAGTATCGGGGGTGCGATGGAGACCCAGTACTTC
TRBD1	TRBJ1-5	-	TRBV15	CATSWTGHSNQPQHF	TGTGCCACCAGCTGGACAGGCCATAGCAATCAGCCCCAGCATTTT
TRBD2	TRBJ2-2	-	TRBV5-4	CASSFLAGGNTGELFF	TGTGCCAGCAGCTTCTTAGCGGGAGGGAACACCGGGGAGCTGTTTTTT
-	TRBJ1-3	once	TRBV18	CASSAGLADTFHLSGNTIYF	TGTGCCAGCTCAGCCGGGTTGGCAGATACCTTCCACCTCTCTGGAAACACCATATATTTT
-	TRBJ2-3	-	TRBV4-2	CASSQAVGSTDTQYF	TGTGCCAGCAGCCAAGCTGTGGGGAGCACAGATACGCAGTATTTT
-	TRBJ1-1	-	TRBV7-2	CASSLGQETFGAFF	TGTGCCAGCAGCTTAGGGCAGGAGACCTTTGGAGCTTTCTTT
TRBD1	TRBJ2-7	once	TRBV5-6	CASSAGQGTEQYF	TGTGCCAGCAGCGCGGGACAGGGAACGGAGCAGTACTTC
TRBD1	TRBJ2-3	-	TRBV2	CASSLDRGWADTQYF	TGTGCCAGCAGTCTTGACAGGGGATGGGCAGATACGCAGTATTTT
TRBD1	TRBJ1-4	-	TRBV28	CASSFFGTGGEKLFF	TGTGCCAGCAGTTTCTTCGGGACAGGGGGGGAAAAACTGTTTTTT
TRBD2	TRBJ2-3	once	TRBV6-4	CASSEGTSGTDTQYF	TGTGCCAGCAGCGAAGGGACTAGCGGCACAGATACGCAGTATTTT
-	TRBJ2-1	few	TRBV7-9	CASSYGPYNEQFF	TGTGCCAGCAGCTACGGACCCTACAATGAGCAGTTCTTC
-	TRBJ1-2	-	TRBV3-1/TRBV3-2	CASSQDSRKSGYTF	TGTGCCAGCAGCCAAGATTCCCGCAAGAGTGGCTACACCTTC
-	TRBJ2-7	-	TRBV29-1	CSVGVTAAGEQYF	TGCAGCGTTGGAGTCACAGCGGCGGGGGAGCAGTACTTC
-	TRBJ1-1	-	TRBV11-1	CASSLALLSGTEAFF	TGTGCCAGCAGCTTAGCGCTGCTATCCGGGACAGAAGCTTTCTTT
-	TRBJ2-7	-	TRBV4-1	CASTQEGGGSYEQYF	TGCGCCAGCACCCAGGAGGGGGGGGGCTCTTACGAGCAGTACTTC
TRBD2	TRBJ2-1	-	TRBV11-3	CASSPTSGDNEQFF	TGTGCCAGCAGCCCGACTAGCGGAGACAATGAGCAGTTCTTC
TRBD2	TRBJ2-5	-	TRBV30	CAGSGRGVETQYF	TGTGCCGGTAGCGGGAGGGGTGTTGAGACCCAGTACTTC
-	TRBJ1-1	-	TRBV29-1	CSVRKGNTEAFF	TGCAGCGTCCGTAAGGGTAACACTGAAGCTTTCTTT
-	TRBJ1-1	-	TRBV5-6	CASRVIGGITEAFF	TGTGCCAGCAGGGTCATAGGGGGGATCACTGAAGCTTTCTTT
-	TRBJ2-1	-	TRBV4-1	CASSQAPGYNEQFF	TGCGCCAGCAGCCAAGCCCCCGGGTACAATGAGCAGTTCTTC
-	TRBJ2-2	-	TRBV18	CASSPTGGADTGELFF	TGTGCCAGCTCACCGACGGGCGGAGCCGACACCGGGGAGCTGTTTTTT
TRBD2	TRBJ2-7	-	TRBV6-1	CASSGDPGLAAYEQYF	TGTGCCAGCAGTGGCGATCCGGGACTAGCGGCCTACGAGCAGTACTTC
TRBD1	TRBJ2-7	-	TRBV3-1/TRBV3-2	CASSQGTGMNSYEQYF	TGTGCCAGCAGCCAGGGGACAGGGATGAACTCCTACGAGCAGTACTTC
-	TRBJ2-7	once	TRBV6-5	CASRADTRSSEQYF	TGTGCCAGCAGAGCGGACACGCGCTCCTCCGAGCAGTACTTC
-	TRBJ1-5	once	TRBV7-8	CASSLAGFYSNQPQHF	TGTGCCAGCAGCTTAGCAGGGTTTTATAGCAATCAGCCCCAGCATTTT